This T cell receptor (beta chain) was identified in a study of regulatory T cells in long-lasting Graves disease. The ends lost 5 bases at V and 2 bases at J; junction bases unmatched: 4. The CDR3 totals 15 residues. Germline V CDR1 and CDR2: LNHDA, SQIVND (reference sequence). The time point here: persistent/refractory GD, antithyroid drugs over 5 years with positive TRAb. PBMC RNA was the source of the TCR library. EDTA tubes received approximately 10 milliliters of collected peripheral blood. Arm-PCR with iRepertoire HTBI primers amplified the CDR3 regions for these TCR beta libraries. One entry per CDR3 protein results from TCRdb running MiXCR on the multiplex PCR reads. The data show 600,000 to 850,000 distinct CDR3 sequences, approximately 29% seen once.

This sequence was found in a female donor with Graves disease. The source was peripheral blood mononuclear cells (PBMCs), collected when the disease was refractory, from a patient treated with antithyroid drugs. The gene calls are TRBV19 and TRBJ2-1, with TRBD2 identical over 9 bases. The CDR3 DNA sequence: TGTGCCAGTAGTTTAGCGGGAGTCGCCTACAATGAGCAGTTCTTC. Translated, it gives CASSLAGVAYNEQFF.